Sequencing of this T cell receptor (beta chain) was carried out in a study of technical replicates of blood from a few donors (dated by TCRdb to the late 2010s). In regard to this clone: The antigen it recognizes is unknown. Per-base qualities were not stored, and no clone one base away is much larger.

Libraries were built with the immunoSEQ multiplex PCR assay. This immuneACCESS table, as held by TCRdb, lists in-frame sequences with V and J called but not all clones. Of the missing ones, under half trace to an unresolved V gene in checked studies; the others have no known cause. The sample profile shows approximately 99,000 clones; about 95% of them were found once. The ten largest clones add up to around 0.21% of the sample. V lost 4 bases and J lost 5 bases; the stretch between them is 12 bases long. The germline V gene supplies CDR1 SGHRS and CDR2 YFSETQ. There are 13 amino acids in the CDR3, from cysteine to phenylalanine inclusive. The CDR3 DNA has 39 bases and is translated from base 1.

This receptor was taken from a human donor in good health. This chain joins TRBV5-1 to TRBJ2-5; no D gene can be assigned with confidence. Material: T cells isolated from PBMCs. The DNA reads TGCGCCAGCAGCCCAGACGGCAGGGAGACCCAGTACTTC. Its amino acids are CASSPDGRETQYF.